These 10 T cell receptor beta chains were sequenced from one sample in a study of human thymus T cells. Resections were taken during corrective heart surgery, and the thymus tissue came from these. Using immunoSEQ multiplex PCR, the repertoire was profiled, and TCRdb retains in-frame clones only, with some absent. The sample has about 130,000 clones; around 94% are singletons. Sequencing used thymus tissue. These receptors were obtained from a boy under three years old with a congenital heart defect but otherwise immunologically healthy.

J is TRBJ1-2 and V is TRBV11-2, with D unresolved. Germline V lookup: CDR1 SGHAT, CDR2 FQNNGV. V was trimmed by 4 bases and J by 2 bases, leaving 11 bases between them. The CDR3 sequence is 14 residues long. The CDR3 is CASSSKRSNYGYTF. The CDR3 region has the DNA TGTGCCAGCAGCTCCAAGCGGAGCAACTATGGCTACACCTTC.

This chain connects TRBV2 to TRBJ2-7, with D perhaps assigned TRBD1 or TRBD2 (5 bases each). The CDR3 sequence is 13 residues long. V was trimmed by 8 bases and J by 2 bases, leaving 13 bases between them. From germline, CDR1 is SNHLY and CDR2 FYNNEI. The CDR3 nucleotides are TGTGCCAGCTCTCGGGACGGAGCCTACGAGCAGTACTTC. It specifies CASSRDGAYEQYF.

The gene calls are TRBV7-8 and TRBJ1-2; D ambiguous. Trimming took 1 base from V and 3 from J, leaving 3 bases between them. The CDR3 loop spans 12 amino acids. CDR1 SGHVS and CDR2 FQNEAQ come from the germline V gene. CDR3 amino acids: CASSLGDYGYTF. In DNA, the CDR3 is TGTGCCAGCAGCTTAGGGGACTATGGCTACACCTTC.

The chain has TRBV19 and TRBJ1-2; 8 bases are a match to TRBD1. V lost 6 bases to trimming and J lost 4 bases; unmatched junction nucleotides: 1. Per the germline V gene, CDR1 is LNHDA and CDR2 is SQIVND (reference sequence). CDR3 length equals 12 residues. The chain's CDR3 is CASSGQGYGYTF. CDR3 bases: TGTGCCAGTAGCGGACAGGGCTATGGCTACACCTTC. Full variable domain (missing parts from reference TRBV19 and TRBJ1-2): DGGITQSPKYLFRKEGQNVTLSCEQNLNHDAMYWYRQDPGQGLRLIYYSQIVNDFQKGDIAEGYSVSREKKESFPLTVTSAQKNPTAFYLCASSGQGYGYTFGSGTRLTVV.

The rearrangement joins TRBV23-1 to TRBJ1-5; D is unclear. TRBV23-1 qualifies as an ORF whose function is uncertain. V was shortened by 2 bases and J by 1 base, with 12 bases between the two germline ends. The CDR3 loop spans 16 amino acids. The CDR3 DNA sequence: TGCGCCAGCAGTCAACCCATCCCTGGGAGCAATCAGCCCCAGCATTTT. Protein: CASSQPIPGSNQPQHF.

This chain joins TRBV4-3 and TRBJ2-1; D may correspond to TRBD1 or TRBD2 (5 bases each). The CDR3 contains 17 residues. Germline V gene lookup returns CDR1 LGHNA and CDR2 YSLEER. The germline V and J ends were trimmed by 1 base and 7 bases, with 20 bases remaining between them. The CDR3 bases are TGCGCCAGCAGCCAAGGCCCGGGACCCAGGACTTCAAATGAGCAGTTCTTC. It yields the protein CASSQGPGPRTSNEQFF.

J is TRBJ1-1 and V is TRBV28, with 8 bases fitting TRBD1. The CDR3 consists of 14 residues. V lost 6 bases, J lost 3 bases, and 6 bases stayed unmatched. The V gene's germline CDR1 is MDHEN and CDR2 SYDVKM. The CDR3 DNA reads TGTGCCAGCAGGCCGGGACAGGAATACACTGAAGCTTTCTTT. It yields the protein CASRPGQEYTEAFF.

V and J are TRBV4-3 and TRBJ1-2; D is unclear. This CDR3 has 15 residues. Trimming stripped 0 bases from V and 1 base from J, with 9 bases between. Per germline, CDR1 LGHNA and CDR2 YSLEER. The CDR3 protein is CASSQDEKDNYGYTF. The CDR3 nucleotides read TGCGCCAGCAGCCAAGATGAAAAAGATAACTATGGCTACACCTTC.

The CDR3 DNA is TGCAGCGTTGAAGGGGGTGGAGGGGGAGGCACAGATACGCAGTATTTT. It specifies CSVEGGGGGGTDTQYF. The chain recombines TRBV29-1 with TRBJ2-3, with D perhaps given as TRBD1 or TRBD2 (6 bases each). Trimming cost V 1 base and J 1 base, with 15 bases left between them. The CDR3 consists of 16 residues. Germline V gene lookup returns CDR1 SQVTM and CDR2 ANQGSEA.

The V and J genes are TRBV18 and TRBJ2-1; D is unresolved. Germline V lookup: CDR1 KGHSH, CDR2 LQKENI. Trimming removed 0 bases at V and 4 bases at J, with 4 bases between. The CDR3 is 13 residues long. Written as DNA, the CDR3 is TGTGCCAGCTCACCACCGAAGTACAATGAGCAGTTCTTC. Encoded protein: CASSPPKYNEQFF. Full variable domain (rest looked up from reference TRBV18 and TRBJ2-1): NAGVMQNPRHLVRRRGQEARLRCSPMKGHSHVYWYRQLPEEGLKFMVYLQKENIIDESGMPKERFSAEFPKEGPSILRIQQVVRGDSAAYFCASSPPKYNEQFFGPGTRLTVL.